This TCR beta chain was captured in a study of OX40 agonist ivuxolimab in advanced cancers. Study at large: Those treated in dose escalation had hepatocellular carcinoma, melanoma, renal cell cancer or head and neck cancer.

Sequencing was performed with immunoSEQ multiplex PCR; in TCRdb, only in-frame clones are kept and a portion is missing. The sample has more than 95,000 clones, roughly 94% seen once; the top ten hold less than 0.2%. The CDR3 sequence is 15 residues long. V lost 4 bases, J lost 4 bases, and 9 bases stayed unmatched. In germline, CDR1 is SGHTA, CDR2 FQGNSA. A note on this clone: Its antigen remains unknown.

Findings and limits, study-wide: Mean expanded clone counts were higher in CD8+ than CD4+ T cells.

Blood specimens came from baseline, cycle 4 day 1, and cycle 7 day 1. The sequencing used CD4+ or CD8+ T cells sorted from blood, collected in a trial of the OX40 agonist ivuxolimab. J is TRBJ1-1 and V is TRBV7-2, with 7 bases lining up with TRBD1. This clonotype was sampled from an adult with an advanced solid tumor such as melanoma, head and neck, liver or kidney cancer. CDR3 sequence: CASSSTLRQGTEAFF. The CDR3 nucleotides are TGTGCCAGCAGCTCCACCCTACGACAGGGCACTGAAGCTTTCTTT.